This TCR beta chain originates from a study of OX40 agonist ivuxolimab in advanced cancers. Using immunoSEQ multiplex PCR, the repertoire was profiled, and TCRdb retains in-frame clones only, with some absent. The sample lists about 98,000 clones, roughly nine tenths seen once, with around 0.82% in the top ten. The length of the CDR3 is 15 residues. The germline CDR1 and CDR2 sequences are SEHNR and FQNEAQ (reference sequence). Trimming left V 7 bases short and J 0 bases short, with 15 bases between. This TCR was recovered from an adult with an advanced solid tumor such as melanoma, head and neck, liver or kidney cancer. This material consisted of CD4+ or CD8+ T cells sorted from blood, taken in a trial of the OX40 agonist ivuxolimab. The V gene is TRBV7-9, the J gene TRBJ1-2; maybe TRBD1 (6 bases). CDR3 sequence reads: CASTMDRITNYGYTF. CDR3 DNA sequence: TGTGCCAGCACCATGGACAGAATAACTAACTATGGCTACACCTTC.